Presented here are 25 T cell receptor beta chains from one specimen sequenced in a study of blood T cell repertoires in COVID-19. Clones were sequenced by immunoSEQ multiplex PCR, and TCRdb holds only the in-frame ones, with some missing. The sample carries tens of thousands of clones, around four fifths recorded once. Sequencing was performed on peripheral blood. These receptors came from a human donor in a cohort sampled during active COVID-19.

V is TRBV11-2 and J is TRBJ1-2, with a possible D match to TRBD1 (5 bases). The V end lost 0 bases, the J end lost 8 bases, and 13 bases lay between the germline ends. The CDR3 is 14 residues long. Per the germline V gene, CDR1 is SGHAT and CDR2 is FQNNGV. The CDR3 DNA reads as TGTGCCAGCAGCTTAGATCCAGGTTCAGGGGGCTACACCTTC. This translates into CASSLDPGSGGYTF.

The chain couples TRBV18 to TRBJ1-4, with a possible D match to TRBD1 (5 bases). V was trimmed by 6 bases and J by 5 bases, leaving 16 bases between them. CDR1 and CDR2 from the germline V gene are KGHSH and LQKENI. The CDR3 contains 15 residues. CDR3 bases: TGTGCCAGCTCGGCTGCCCGGGGGGGAAATGAAAAACTGTTTTTT. This encodes CASSAARGGNEKLFF.

The chain has TRBV5-1 and TRBJ2-7, with a weak D call TRBD1 (6 bases). CDR3 length equals 15 residues. V dropped 0 bases and J dropped 2 bases, with 12 bases sitting between them. Germline V gene data show CDR1 as SGHRS and CDR2 as YFSETQ. In DNA form, the CDR3 reads TGCGCCAGCAGCTTGGTATGGGACAAGACCTACGAGCAGTACTTC. Amino acid sequence: CASSLVWDKTYEQYF.

The CDR3 nucleotides read TGTGCCTGGAGTAAAGATTCGGCCGGGGAGCTGTTTTTT. This translates into CAWSKDSAGELFF. The V and J genes are TRBV30 and TRBJ2-2; no firm D call. The CDR3 is 13 amino acids. V was shortened by 2 bases and J by 6 bases, with 10 bases between the two germline ends. CDR1 and CDR2 (germline): GTSNPN, SVGIG (reference sequence).

This clone was seen a few times. The chain carries TRBV7-8 and TRBJ1-4, with 7 bases matching TRBD1. The germline CDR1 and CDR2 sequences are SGHVS and FQNEAQ. Losses at the gene ends were 5 bases for V and 8 bases for J; bases not matched to a gene: 8. The length of the CDR3 is 14 residues. The CDR3 DNA sequence: TGTGCCAGCAGCCCGGGACAGCAAAAGGAAAAACTGTTTTTT. Translation: CASSPGQQKEKLFF.

This clone was recorded once. The chain joins TRBV7-3 to TRBJ1-1; D remains unclear. The CDR3 runs 17 residues. Trimming took 1 base from V and 1 from J, leaving 16 bases between them. From germline, CDR1 is SGHTA and CDR2 FQGTGA. The CDR3 DNA sequence: TGTGCCAGCAGCTTAATTGGTAGAGGGCCCTCGAACACTGAAGCTTTCTTT. Residues: CASSLIGRGPSNTEAFF.

Of note for this clone: The sample contains more than one DNA sequence encoding this CDR3. J is TRBJ1-2 and V is TRBV4-3, with D uncertain. The germline V and J ends were trimmed by 0 bases and 2 bases, with 7 bases remaining between them. The CDR3 consists of 14 residues. Germline V gene data show CDR1 as LGHNA and CDR2 as YSLEER. Written as DNA, the CDR3 is TGCGCCAGCAGCCAAGACCCCCGGAACTATGGCTACACCTTC. It codes for CASSQDPRNYGYTF.

V is TRBV11-2 and J is TRBJ2-1, with 8 bases identical to TRBD1. Germline V gene sequence: CDR1 SGHAT, CDR2 FQNNGV. The ends lost 5 bases at V and 4 bases at J; junction bases unmatched: 10. The CDR3 has 16 residues. The CDR3: CASSNNLTGAYNEQFF. In nucleotides, the CDR3 is TGTGCCAGCAGCAACAACCTGACAGGGGCGTACAATGAGCAGTTCTTC.

V usage is TRBV19 and J usage is TRBJ1-6, with D possibly being TRBD1 (5 bases). CDR3 size: 13 residues. The germline V gene encodes CDR1 LNHDA and CDR2 SQIVND (reference sequence). The ends were cut back, 6 bases at V and 7 bases at J, with 10 bases in the middle. The CDR3 DNA reads as TGTGCCAGTAGCCCAGGGCTAAATTCACCCCTCCACTTT. Amino acids: CASSPGLNSPLHF.

The chain couples TRBV28 to TRBJ2-5; 7 nucleotides agree with TRBD1. Germline V gene data show CDR1 as MDHEN and CDR2 as SYDVKM. CDR3 size: 15 residues. V was clipped by 8 bases and J by 4 bases; unmatched bases: 13. As DNA, the CDR3 is TGTGCCAGCGCCTACAGGGGTCCCAGTCGAGAGACCCAGTACTTC. Residues: CASAYRGPSRETQYF.

CDR3 sequence reads: CASIGTGLFYGYTF. The CDR3 bases are TGTGCCAGCATTGGGACAGGGCTATTCTATGGCTACACCTTC. The chain has TRBV19 and TRBJ1-2; TRBD1 matches at 9 bases. The CDR3 spans 14 residues. V trimming: 9 bases; J trimming: 4 bases; junction bases outside the gene matches: 9. CDR1 is LNHDA and CDR2 is SQIVND in the germline V gene (reference sequence).

The chain recombines TRBV5-6 with TRBJ2-2; possibly TRBD1 for D (6 bases). The germline gives CDR1 SGHDT, CDR2 YYEEEE. Deletions cut 3 bases from V and 3 bases from J, with 12 bases between. The CDR3 is made up of 15 amino acids. CDR3: CASSSDNRDTGELFF. The CDR3 DNA sequence: TGTGCCAGCAGCTCGGACAACAGGGACACCGGGGAGCTGTTTTTT.

For this clone: The junction differs from germline at one of its ends, possibly a read error. The chain combines TRBV20-1 with TRBJ1-2, with 7 bases identical to TRBD1. From germline, CDR1 is DFQATT and CDR2 SNEGSKA (reference sequence). The CDR3 extends over 8 amino acids. The CDR3 coding sequence is TGCAGCATAGTTACAGGGGTTTTC. This encodes CSIVTGVF.

The V gene is TRBV9, the J gene TRBJ2-5, with TRBD2 as a possible D gene (6 bases). Per germline, CDR1 SGDLS and CDR2 YYNGEE. The CDR3 has 15 amino acids. Trimming pared 3 bases from V and 1 base from J, leaving 13 bases between. The CDR3, as DNA: TGTGCCAGCAGCGCCGGGCTAGCGAGCCAAGAGACCCAGTACTTC. It yields the protein CASSAGLASQETQYF.

The chain combines TRBV6-2 or TRBV6-3 with TRBJ1-5; tentatively, D is TRBD1 (6 bases). Germline V gene data show CDR1 as MNHEY and CDR2 as SVGEGT. V was clipped by 2 bases and J by 1 base, with 15 bases between them. The CDR3 has 17 amino acids. In DNA form, the CDR3 reads TGTGCCAGCAGTTACGGAATTTGGACAGTCAGCAATCAGCCCCAGCATTTT. Its protein is CASSYGIWTVSNQPQHF.

The V gene is TRBV5-1, the J gene TRBJ1-1, with 8 bases matching TRBD1. The germline V gene has CDR1 SGHRS and CDR2 YFSETQ. This CDR3 has 15 amino acids. With V trimmed by 4 bases and J by 3 bases, 8 bases remained unmatched. In DNA, the CDR3 is TGCGCCAGCAGCAGACAGGGGACGGTGGACACTGAAGCTTTCTTT. It codes for CASSRQGTVDTEAFF.

The genes are TRBV5-1 and TRBJ2-7; a possible D gene is TRBD1 (6 bases). The CDR3 totals 14 residues. Germline V gene data show CDR1 as SGHRS and CDR2 as YFSETQ. The V gene lost 4 bases and the J gene lost 4 bases, with 15 bases spanning the gap. CDR3 sequence: CASSPWTDVYEQYF. The CDR3 DNA reads TGCGCCAGCAGCCCATGGACAGACGTATACGAGCAGTACTTC.

The chain employs TRBV3-1 (or the pseudogene TRBV3-2) and TRBJ2-7; D is uncertain. Germline lookup yields CDR1 LGHDT and CDR2 YNNKEL (reference sequence). V shed 1 base and J shed 3 bases, with 7 bases lying between them. This CDR3 is built from 13 residues. CDR3 region: CASSQALNYEQYF. The CDR3 nucleotides are TGTGCCAGCAGCCAAGCACTAAACTACGAGCAGTACTTC.

J is TRBJ1-1 and V is TRBV6-1; D ambiguous. V lost 2 bases and J 4 bases, leaving 8 bases between the germline ends. There are 13 residues in the CDR3. CDR1 is MNHNS, CDR2 SASEGT, per germline. The CDR3 nucleotides read TGTGCCAGCAGTGAACAGACTCCCACTGAAGCTTTCTTT. Its translation is CASSEQTPTEAFF.

The chain couples TRBV7-6 to TRBJ2-3; a possible D gene is TRBD1 (7 bases). Trimming cost V 0 bases and J 3 bases, with 13 bases left between them. CDR1 SGHVS and CDR2 FNYEAQ come from the germline V gene. This CDR3 has 16 residues. CDR3 DNA sequence: TGTGCCAGCAGCTTAGCGGCGCCAGGGGGGACAGATACGCAGTATTTT. Its translation: CASSLAAPGGTDTQYF.

This clone has just one count. This chain connects TRBV5-1 to TRBJ2-5; TRBD1 aligns across 11 bases. Germline trimming cut 3 bases from V and 4 bases from J; bases unmatched to any gene: 2. CDR3 length equals 14 residues. In germline, CDR1 is SGHRS, CDR2 YFSETQ. The CDR3 DNA is TGCGCCAGCAGCTCGGGACAGGGGGTAGAGACCCAGTACTTC. Translating it yields CASSSGQGVETQYF.

The chain links TRBV5-1 to TRBJ1-6; D ambiguous. Germline CDR1 SGHRS, CDR2 YFSETQ. The CDR3 is 15 residues long. V lost 0 bases and J 7 bases, leaving 11 bases between the germline ends. The CDR3 DNA is TGCGCCAGCAGCTTGGCAGCAGGCCTAAATTCACCCCTCCACTTT. Translated: CASSLAAGLNSPLHF. Full variable domain (missing parts from reference TRBV5-1 and TRBJ1-6): KAGVTQTPRYLIKTRGQQVTLSCSPISGHRSVSWYQQTPGQGLQFLFEYFSETQRNKGNFPGRFSGRQFSNSRSEMNVSTLELGDSALYLCASSLAAGLNSPLHFGNGTRLTVT.

V gene TRBV19 combines with J gene TRBJ2-6, with 11 bases identical to TRBD2. Germline assignment: CDR1 LNHDA and CDR2 SQIVND (reference sequence). The CDR3 sequence is 17 residues long. Trimming cost V 5 bases and J 0 bases; bases outside gene matches: 3. CDR3 loop: CASSLAGGLSGANVLTF. Here the CDR3 DNA reads TGTGCCAGTAGTCTAGCGGGGGGCCTCTCTGGGGCCAACGTCCTGACTTTC.

The chain uses TRBV30 and TRBJ1-1; TRBD1 matches at 8 bases. This CDR3 is 14 amino acids long. J was trimmed by 2 bases and V by 2 bases; bases with no gene match: 4. Germline values: CDR1 GTSNPN, CDR2 SVGIG (reference sequence). The CDR3 sequence: CAWSTGQGNTEAFF. Here the CDR3 DNA reads TGTGCCTGGAGTACCGGACAGGGTAACACTGAAGCTTTCTTT.

The gene calls are TRBV7-9 and TRBJ1-1, with TRBD1 as a possible D gene (5 bases). Germline values: CDR1 SEHNR, CDR2 FQNEAQ (reference sequence). The V and J ends lost 1 base and 4 bases respectively, with 10 bases between them. This CDR3 is 14 amino acids long. The CDR3 coding sequence is TGTGCCAGCAGCTTAGAAGGGGTAGGCACTGAAGCTTTCTTT. This gives the protein CASSLEGVGTEAFF.